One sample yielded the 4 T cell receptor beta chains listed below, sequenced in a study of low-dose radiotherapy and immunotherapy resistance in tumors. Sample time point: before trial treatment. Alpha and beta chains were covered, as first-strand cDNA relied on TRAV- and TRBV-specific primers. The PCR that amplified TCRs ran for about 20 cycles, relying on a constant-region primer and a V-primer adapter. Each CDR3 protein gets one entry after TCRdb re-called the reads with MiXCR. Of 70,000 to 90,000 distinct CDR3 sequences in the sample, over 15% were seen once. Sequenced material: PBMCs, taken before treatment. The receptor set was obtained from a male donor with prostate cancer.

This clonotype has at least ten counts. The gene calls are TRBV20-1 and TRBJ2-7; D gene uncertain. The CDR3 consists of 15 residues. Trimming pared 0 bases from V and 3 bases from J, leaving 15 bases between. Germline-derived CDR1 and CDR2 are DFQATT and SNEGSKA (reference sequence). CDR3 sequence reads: CSARDSTPKLYEQYF. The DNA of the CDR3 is TGCAGTGCTAGAGATTCGACCCCCAAACTCTACGAGCAGTACTTC.

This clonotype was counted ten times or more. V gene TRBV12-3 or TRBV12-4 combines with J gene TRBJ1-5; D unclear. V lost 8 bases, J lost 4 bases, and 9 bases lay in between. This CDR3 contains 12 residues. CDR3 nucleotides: TGTGCCAGCCGGGAGGGAAATCAGCCCCAGCATTTT. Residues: CASREGNQPQHF.

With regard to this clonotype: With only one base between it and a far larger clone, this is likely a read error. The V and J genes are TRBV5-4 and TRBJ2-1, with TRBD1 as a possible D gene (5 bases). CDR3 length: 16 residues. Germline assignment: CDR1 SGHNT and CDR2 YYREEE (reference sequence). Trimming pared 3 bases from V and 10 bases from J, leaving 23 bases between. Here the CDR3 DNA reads TGTGCCAGCAGCTACCGGCAGGACACAGGAAGCTACGAGCAGTTCTTC. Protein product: CASSYRQDTGSYEQFF.

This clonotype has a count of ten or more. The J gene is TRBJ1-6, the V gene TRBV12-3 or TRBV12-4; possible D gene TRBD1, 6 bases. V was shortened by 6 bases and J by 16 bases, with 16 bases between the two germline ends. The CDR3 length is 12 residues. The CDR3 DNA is TGTGCCAGCAGCCTCCAGGGGCAGAAACTCCACTTT. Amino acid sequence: CASSLQGQKLHF.